This TCR beta chain originates from a study of control samples from healthy donors and cancer patients. The CDR3 runs 11 residues. Germline CDR1 is KGHSH and CDR2 is LQKENI. The V gene lost 3 bases and the J gene lost 5 bases, with 4 bases spanning the gap. Profiling relied on immunoSEQ multiplex PCR, and the TCRdb table lists in-frame clones only, not all of them. The profile shows about 12,000 clones, approximately 94% of them singletons. The sequencing sample was made of PBMCs. This chain connects TRBV18 to TRBJ2-5; D ambiguous. The clonotype was recovered from a man between 65 and 85 years old with head and neck cancer. CDR3 coding DNA: TGTGCCAGCTCACCGAGTGAGACCCAGTACTTC. Protein: CASSPSETQYF.